This entry lists 23 T cell receptor beta chains sequenced from one sample in a study of blood T cell repertoires in COVID-19. The assay was immunoSEQ multiplex PCR, and TCRdb's table has in-frame clones only and misses some. This sample has some 110,000 clones, with more than 75% found just once. The sequenced sample was peripheral blood. The origin of the receptors is a middle-aged man with acute or convalescent COVID-19.

The rearrangement links TRBV7-9 to TRBJ2-3, with a possible D match to TRBD2 (5 bases). In germline, CDR1 is SEHNR, CDR2 FQNEAQ (reference sequence). Trimming took 5 bases from V and 3 from J, leaving 9 bases between them. This CDR3 region has 13 residues. Written as DNA, the CDR3 is TGTGCCAGCAGCCTAGGGAGTACAGATACGCAGTATTTT. Its translation is CASSLGSTDTQYF.

This chain joins TRBV10-3 and TRBJ1-4; 7 bases align to TRBD1. Germline V gives CDR1 ENHRY, CDR2 SYGVKD. This CDR3 has 13 residues. The ends lost 0 bases at V and 8 bases at J; junction bases unmatched: 0. CDR3: CAISESGQEKLFF. The CDR3 DNA reads as TGTGCCATCAGTGAGTCGGGACAGGAAAAACTGTTTTTT.

This clone was seen a single time. This chain connects TRBV19 to TRBJ1-2; TRBD1 is a possible D gene (5 bases). Trimming removed 3 bases from V and 0 bases from J, with 14 bases in between. From germline, CDR1 is LNHDA and CDR2 SQIVND (reference sequence). CDR3 length: 16 amino acids. In DNA form, the CDR3 reads TGTGCCAGTAGTATCGGCGGGGCCTTAGCTAACTATGGCTACACCTTC. Residues: CASSIGGALANYGYTF.

This sequence joins TRBV19 and TRBJ2-3; no definite D call. V dropped 4 bases and J dropped 6 bases, with 14 bases sitting between them. The CDR3 totals 14 residues. CDR1 LNHDA and CDR2 SQIVND come from the germline V gene (reference sequence). The DNA for the CDR3 is TGTGCCAGTAGTACCCCGAGACACGTCGATACGCAGTATTTT. Residues: CASSTPRHVDTQYF.

This chain links TRBV3-1 (or the pseudogene TRBV3-2) with TRBJ1-5, with D possibly TRBD1 on 6 matching bases. The germline CDR1 and CDR2 sequences are LGHDT and YNNKEL (reference sequence). CDR3 length: 13 amino acids. V was cut by 5 bases and J by 2 bases, with 7 bases left in between. Here the CDR3 reads CASSRQGNQPQHF. The CDR3 DNA sequence: TGTGCCAGCAGCAGACAGGGCAATCAGCCCCAGCATTTT.

The chain is built from TRBV6-1 and TRBJ2-2; 10 bases fit TRBD1. CDR1 MNHNS and CDR2 SASEGT come from the germline V gene. The CDR3 spans 15 residues. Losses at the gene ends were 3 bases for V and 4 bases for J; bases not matched to a gene: 2. In DNA, the CDR3 is TGTGCCAGCAGTGAGAGACAGGGGGCCACCGGGGAGCTGTTTTTT. Protein sequence: CASSERQGATGELFF.

This sequence joins TRBV14 and TRBJ1-2, with a weak D call TRBD1 (5 bases). The CDR3 sequence is 15 residues long. Trimming shortened V by 4 bases and J by 7 bases, and 19 bases separated the two germline ends. CDR1 is SGHDN and CDR2 is FVKESK in the germline V gene. The CDR3 DNA sequence: TGTGCCAGCAGCCCATTACAAGGGGCCCTTTTTGGCTACACCTTC. This gives the protein CASSPLQGALFGYTF.

The chain couples TRBV5-1 to TRBJ1-4; no firm D call. Germline V lookup: CDR1 SGHRS, CDR2 YFSETQ. There are 13 residues in the CDR3. Between the trimmed V and J ends, which lost 4 bases and 5 bases, there was a span of 9 bases. CDR3 in amino acids: CASSAGPNEKLFF. The CDR3 DNA reads as TGCGCCAGCAGCGCGGGCCCGAATGAAAAACTGTTTTTT. Together with reference TRBV5-1 and TRBJ1-4, the CDR3 gives the full variable domain: KAGVTQTPRYLIKTRGQQVTLSCSPISGHRSVSWYQQTPGQGLQFLFEYFSETQRNKGNFPGRFSGRQFSNSRSEMNVSTLELGDSALYLCASSAGPNEKLFFGSGTQLSVL.

This chain connects TRBV15 to TRBJ2-7; tentatively, D is TRBD2 (5 bases). This CDR3 has 15 residues. Germline V CDR1 and CDR2: LNHNV, YYDKDF (reference sequence). V gave up 0 bases and J gave up 4 bases, with 13 bases separating them. CDR3 coding DNA: TGTGCCACCAGCAGAGATGGAGGACCGGAATACGAGCAGTACTTC. Translation: CATSRDGGPEYEQYF.

The rearrangement uses TRBV12-3 or TRBV12-4 and TRBJ2-3; D not resolved. V was pared by 3 bases and J by 10 bases, with 14 bases between. The CDR3 has 13 residues. The chain's CDR3 is CASSFVGVNPQYF. CDR3 in DNA: TGTGCCAGCAGTTTCGTCGGAGTAAATCCGCAGTATTTT.

Details on this clone: The junction departs from the called germline gene at one end, perhaps through a read error. The chain uses TRBV5-1 and TRBJ2-1; 8 nucleotides align to TRBD2. Germline lookup yields CDR1 SGHRS and CDR2 YFSETQ. This CDR3 has 14 amino acids. Here the CDR3 DNA reads TGCGCCACCAGCTTGCAGGCTAGCGGGAATGAGCAGTTCTTC. Encoded protein: CATSLQASGNEQFF.

The V and J genes are TRBV29-1 and TRBJ2-2; 10 bases map to TRBD2. V dropped 7 bases and J dropped 7; count of bases not matched to a gene: 12. Germline V CDR1 and CDR2: SQVTM, ANQGSEA. The CDR3 has 15 residues. The CDR3 DNA is TGCAGCGCTCGAGGTAGCGGGGGGACACACGGGGAGCTGTTTTTT. Amino acids: CSARGSGGTHGELFF.

The rearrangement uses TRBV2 and TRBJ2-5; the match to TRBD2 covers 8 bases. This CDR3 region has 12 residues. V gave up 8 bases and J gave up 4 bases; unmatched junction bases: 3. From germline, CDR1 is SNHLY and CDR2 FYNNEI. The CDR3 DNA follows: TGTGCCAGCGGACTAGCTGCAGAGACCCAGTACTTC. It is translated as CASGLAAETQYF.

This clone was counted a single time. The chain employs TRBV25-1 and TRBJ1-5; D may be TRBD1 (6 bases). The CDR3 contains 14 residues. V lost 4 bases to trimming and J lost 1 base, with 8 bases between them. Per germline, CDR1 MGHDK and CDR2 SYGVNS. The CDR3 nucleotides read TGTGCCAGCAGTGCTACAGGGAGCAATCAGCCCCAGCATTTT. This codes for CASSATGSNQPQHF.

The V gene is TRBV5-1, the J gene TRBJ1-2; 8 bases align to TRBD1. The V segment lost 0 bases and the J segment 2 bases; nucleotides outside the gene matches: 6. Germline assignment: CDR1 SGHRS and CDR2 YFSETQ. The CDR3 loop spans 16 amino acids. Here the CDR3 reads CASSLEGQGGNYGYTF. CDR3 DNA sequence: TGCGCCAGCAGCTTGGAAGGACAGGGAGGGAACTATGGCTACACCTTC.

The chain uses TRBV11-2 and TRBJ1-2, with 10 bases matching TRBD1. In germline, CDR1 is SGHAT, CDR2 FQNNGV. The CDR3 runs 18 residues. Trimming took 4 bases from V and 2 from J; bases not matched to a gene: 13. This chain's CDR3 is CASSSLQGQGRMNYGYTF. The CDR3 nucleotides are TGTGCCAGCAGCTCTCTCCAGGGACAGGGGCGAATGAACTATGGCTACACCTTC.

V is TRBV7-6 and J is TRBJ2-7; a weak D match, TRBD2 (6 bases). The germline V gene encodes CDR1 SGHVS and CDR2 FNYEAQ. The length of the CDR3 is 14 residues. V was shortened by 2 bases and J by 0 bases, with 8 bases between the two germline ends. The CDR3 is CASSLRDSSYEQYF. The CDR3 DNA reads as TGTGCCAGCAGCTTACGGGACTCCTCCTACGAGCAGTACTTC.

J is TRBJ2-3 and V is TRBV3-1 (or the pseudogene TRBV3-2), with D hard to call. Per germline, CDR1 LGHDT and CDR2 YNNKEL (reference sequence). V gave up 4 bases and J gave up 0 bases, with 5 bases separating them. This CDR3 comprises 13 residues. CDR3 DNA: TGTGCCAGCAGCCGAGCCAGCACAGATACGCAGTATTTT. It yields the protein CASSRASTDTQYF.

This clone was seen more than once but under ten times. V usage is TRBV30 and J usage is TRBJ1-1; D is undetermined. The CDR3 length is 13 residues. The germline V gene has CDR1 GTSNPN and CDR2 SVGIG (reference sequence). The V end was cut by 3 bases, the J end by 1 base, with 9 bases between. CDR3 bases: TGTGCCTGGAGGGGCTCTGGGAACACTGAAGCTTTCTTT. It codes for CAWRGSGNTEAFF.

The J gene is TRBJ1-1, the V gene TRBV30; no reliable D call. V was cut by 3 bases and J by 2 bases, with 7 bases left in between. This CDR3 has 12 amino acids. Looked up from germline, CDR1 is GTSNPN and CDR2 is SVGIG (reference sequence). The CDR3 DNA is TGTGCCTGGAGCAGACAAAACACTGAAGCTTTCTTT. The encoded protein is CAWSRQNTEAFF.

This sequence joins TRBV18 and TRBJ1-2, with 11 bases that match TRBD1. Germline V CDR1 and CDR2: KGHSH, LQKENI. The ends lost 5 bases at V and 5 bases at J; junction bases unmatched: 10. The CDR3 totals 16 residues. CDR3 sequence (DNA): TGTGCCAGCTCAAACAACGGACAGGGGGCTGGGTATGGCTACACCTTC. It yields the protein CASSNNGQGAGYGYTF. The full variable domain, completed using reference TRBV18 and TRBJ1-2, is NAGVMQNPRHLVRRRGQEARLRCSPMKGHSHVYWYRQLPEEGLKFMVYLQKENIIDESGMPKERFSAEFPKEGPSILRIQQVVRGDSAAYFCASSNNGQGAGYGYTFGSGTRLTVV.

This chain uses TRBV12-3 or TRBV12-4 with TRBJ1-1; D might be TRBD1 (5 bases). The V and J ends lost 1 base and 7 bases respectively, with 10 bases between them. The length of the CDR3 is 13 residues. The CDR3 region has the DNA TGTGCCAGCAGTTTAGGGGGACTGCTTGAAGCTTTCTTT. Translating it yields CASSLGGLLEAFF.

The rearrangement joins TRBV11-3 to TRBJ2-4; the match to TRBD2 covers 8 bases. The J segment lost 8 bases and the V segment lost 2 bases, leaving 8 bases of the junction unmatched. This CDR3 is built from 15 residues. Looked up from germline, CDR1 is SGHNT and CDR2 is YENEEA. This CDR3 reads CASSLTTGGPHIQYF. In DNA form, the CDR3 reads TGTGCCAGCAGCTTAACCACGGGAGGGCCCCACATTCAGTACTTC.